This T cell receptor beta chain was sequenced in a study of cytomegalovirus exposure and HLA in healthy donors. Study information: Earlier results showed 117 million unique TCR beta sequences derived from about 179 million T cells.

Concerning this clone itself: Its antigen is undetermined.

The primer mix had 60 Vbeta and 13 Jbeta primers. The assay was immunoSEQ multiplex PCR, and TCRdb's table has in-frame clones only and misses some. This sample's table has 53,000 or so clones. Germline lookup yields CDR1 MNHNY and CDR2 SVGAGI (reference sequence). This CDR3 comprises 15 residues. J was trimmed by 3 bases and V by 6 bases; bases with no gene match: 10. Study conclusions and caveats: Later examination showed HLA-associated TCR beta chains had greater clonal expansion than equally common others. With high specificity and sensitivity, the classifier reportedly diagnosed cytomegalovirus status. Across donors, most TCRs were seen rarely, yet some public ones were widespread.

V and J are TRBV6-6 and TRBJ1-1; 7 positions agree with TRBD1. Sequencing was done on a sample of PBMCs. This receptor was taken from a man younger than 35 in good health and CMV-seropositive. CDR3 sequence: CASSRLQGTDTEAFF. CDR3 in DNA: TGTGCCAGCAGCCGGCTACAGGGGACGGACACTGAAGCTTTCTTT.